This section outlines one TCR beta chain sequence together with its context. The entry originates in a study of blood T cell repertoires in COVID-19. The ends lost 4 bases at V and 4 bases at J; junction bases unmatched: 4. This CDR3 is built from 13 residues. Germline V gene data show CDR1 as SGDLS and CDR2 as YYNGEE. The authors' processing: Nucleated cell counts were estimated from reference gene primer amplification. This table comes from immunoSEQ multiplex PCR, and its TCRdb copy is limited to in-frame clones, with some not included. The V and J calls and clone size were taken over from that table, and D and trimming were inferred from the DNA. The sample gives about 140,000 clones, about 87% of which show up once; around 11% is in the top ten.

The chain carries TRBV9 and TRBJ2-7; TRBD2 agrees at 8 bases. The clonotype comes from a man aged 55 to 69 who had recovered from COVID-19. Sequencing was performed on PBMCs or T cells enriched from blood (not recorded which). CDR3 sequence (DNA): TGTGCCAGCAGCCCGGGGGGGGGATACGAGCAGTACTTC. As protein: CASSPGGGYEQYF. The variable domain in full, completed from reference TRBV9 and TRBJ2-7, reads DSGVTQTPKHLITATGQRVTLRCSPRSGDLSVYWYQQSLDQGLQFLIQYYNGEERAKGNILERFSAQQFPDLHSELNLSSLELGDSALYFCASSPGGGYEQYFGPGTRLTVT.